This TCR beta chain stems from a study of OX40 agonist ivuxolimab in advanced cancers. Across the study: Participants could have had prior anti-PD-1, anti-PD-L1 or anti-CTLA-4 therapy, and around 40% had some. General study points: Dose levels from 0.1 to 3.0 mg/kg saw CD4+ and CD8+ blood T cells expand clonally by week 6. Which antigen the expanded peripheral T cells recognized is unknown.

Measured with immunoSEQ multiplex PCR; TCRdb has only the in-frame clones, and not every one. This sample yields around 70,000 clones, of which roughly 78% are seen a single time; around 5% belongs to the top ten. Regarding this clone: Its antigen is not known.

Between the trimmed V and J ends, which lost 8 bases and 9 bases, there was a span of 11 bases. The CDR3 totals 11 residues. Germline V CDR1 and CDR2: SNHLY, FYNNEI. This TCR derives from an adult with an advanced solid tumor such as melanoma, head and neck, liver or kidney cancer. This sample comprised CD4+ or CD8+ T cells sorted from blood, obtained in a trial of the OX40 agonist ivuxolimab. The chain joins TRBV2 to TRBJ2-4, with D possibly matching TRBD2 (5 bases). CDR3 amino acids: CASGGLIIQYF. The CDR3 coding sequence is TGTGCCAGCGGAGGACTCATCATTCAGTACTTC.